These 27 T cell receptor beta chains came from one sample sequenced in a study of blood T cell repertoires in COVID-19. The table came from immunoSEQ multiplex PCR; TCRdb's copy has only in-frame clones and leaves some out. The data contain tens of thousands of clones, 87% of them singletons. The sample taken for sequencing was peripheral blood. The source is a male donor with acute or convalescent COVID-19.

The chain uses TRBV9 and TRBJ2-2, with D possibly matching TRBD2 (6 bases). V gave up 3 bases and J gave up 0 bases, with 9 bases separating them. The CDR3 has 15 residues. Germline assignment: CDR1 SGDLS and CDR2 YYNGEE. The DNA of the CDR3 is TGTGCCAGCAGCGGCGGGACGGCGAACACCGGGGAGCTGTTTTTT. Translated: CASSGGTANTGELFF.

J is TRBJ1-5 and V is TRBV2; TRBD1 matches at 8 bases. Per the germline V gene, CDR1 is SNHLY and CDR2 is FYNNEI. The CDR3 length is 15 residues. V shed 6 bases and J 5 bases; nucleotides not matched to a gene: 9. As DNA, the CDR3 is TGTGCCAGCAGAGATGACAGGGGTCGTTATCAGCCCCAGCATTTT. Encoded protein: CASRDDRGRYQPQHF.

Here the CDR3 reads CASSYRDRVNEQFF. DNA for the CDR3: TGTGCCAGCAGTTACCGGGACAGGGTAAATGAGCAGTTCTTC. The chain is built from TRBV6-5 and TRBJ2-1; 9 bases map to TRBD1. The CDR3 is 14 amino acids. CDR1 and CDR2 from the germline V gene are MNHEY and SVGAGI. V lost 2 bases and J lost 7; bases outside the gene matches: 3.

The chain carries TRBV5-1 and TRBJ2-3, with a tentative D call TRBD1 (5 bases). This CDR3 is 16 amino acids long. The ends were cut back, 4 bases at V and 0 bases at J, with 15 bases in the middle. Germline CDR1 and CDR2: SGHRS and YFSETQ. The CDR3 DNA follows: TGCGCCAGCAGCCAGAGGTCAGGGTTGAGCACAGATACGCAGTATTTT. Residues: CASSQRSGLSTDTQYF.

The J gene is TRBJ2-1, the V gene TRBV18; D might be TRBD1 (5 bases). The CDR3 totals 12 residues. The germline gives CDR1 KGHSH, CDR2 LQKENI. The V end was cut by 1 base, the J end by 7 bases, with 5 bases between. This CDR3 reads CASSPQGNEQFF. The CDR3 DNA is TGTGCCAGCTCACCACAGGGGAATGAGCAGTTCTTC.

A remark on this clone: This sample includes further DNA sequences coding for the same CDR3. The chain carries TRBV6-5 and TRBJ1-4, with 7 bases matching TRBD1. Trimming cost V 3 bases and J 2 bases; bases outside gene matches: 3. In germline, CDR1 is MNHEY, CDR2 SVGAGI. The CDR3 loop spans 15 amino acids. CDR3 sequence reads: CASSYTTGTNEKLFF. Written as DNA, the CDR3 is TGTGCCAGCAGTTATACGACAGGGACTAATGAAAAACTGTTTTTT.

The chain has TRBV19 and TRBJ1-4; 9 bases are a match to TRBD1. Germline lookup yields CDR1 LNHDA and CDR2 SQIVND (reference sequence). The CDR3 totals 16 residues. The V and J ends lost 4 bases and 2 bases, in that order; junction bases with no gene match: 5. CDR3 in amino acids: CASSRIQGATNEKLFF. The CDR3 DNA reads TGTGCCAGTAGTAGGATACAGGGGGCGACTAATGAAAAACTGTTTTTT.

This clone has a single count. This chain joins TRBV28 and TRBJ1-2; 8 nucleotides match TRBD1. The V segment lost 5 bases and the J segment 4 bases; nucleotides outside the gene matches: 6. Per the germline V gene, CDR1 is MDHEN and CDR2 is SYDVKM. The length of the CDR3 is 14 residues. In DNA form, the CDR3 reads TGTGCCAGCAGTCAGGGGGCCGGGAGCTATGGCTACACCTTC. Protein sequence: CASSQGAGSYGYTF.

This clone was detected a few times. The rearrangement uses TRBV2 and TRBJ2-1, with TRBD2 as a possible D gene (6 bases). Looked up from germline, CDR1 is SNHLY and CDR2 is FYNNEI. Trimming left V 6 bases short and J 4 bases short, with 7 bases between. The CDR3 spans 12 residues. CDR3 protein: CASSGTYNEQFF. The CDR3 coding sequence is TGTGCCAGCAGCGGGACTTACAATGAGCAGTTCTTC.

The CDR3 protein is CASSGQGFGEQFF. CDR3 sequence (DNA): TGTGCCAGCAGCGGACAGGGTTTTGGTGAGCAGTTCTTC. The chain joins TRBV28 to TRBJ2-1, with 8 bases matching TRBD1. J lost 9 bases, V lost 6 bases, and 7 bases had no gene match. There are 13 residues in the CDR3. Germline-derived CDR1 and CDR2 are MDHEN and SYDVKM.

This clone turned up a few times. The chain links TRBV28 to TRBJ1-1, with D uncertain. The V gene's germline CDR1 is MDHEN and CDR2 SYDVKM. Between the trimmed V and J ends, which lost 3 bases and 6 bases, there was a span of 11 bases. The CDR3 extends over 13 amino acids. The CDR3 DNA follows: TGTGCCAGCAGTTTCCCGGGAAGGGCTGAAGCTTTCTTT. Its translation is CASSFPGRAEAFF.

This rearrangement joins TRBV10-3 to TRBJ1-4, with a possible D match to TRBD1 (5 bases). The V gene's germline CDR1 is ENHRY and CDR2 SYGVKD. V was pared by 6 bases and J by 0 bases, with 11 bases between. This CDR3 is built from 15 residues. DNA for the CDR3: TGTGCCATCAGCCCCGGGACTGCAACTAATGAAAAACTGTTTTTT. This sequence encodes CAISPGTATNEKLFF.

The genes are TRBV24-1 and TRBJ1-4; unclear D gene. The CDR3 runs to 13 residues. V gave up 5 bases and J gave up 8 bases, with 11 bases separating them. Germline CDR1 KGHDR, CDR2 SFDVKD. The CDR3 is CATSGQAGEKLFF. The CDR3 DNA is TGTGCCACCAGTGGGCAGGCGGGAGAAAAACTGTTTTTT.

The rearrangement uses TRBV24-1 and TRBJ1-4; TRBD1 agrees at 9 bases. The germline V gene encodes CDR1 KGHDR and CDR2 SFDVKD. Trimming cost V 4 bases and J 8 bases; bases outside gene matches: 4. This CDR3 region has 14 residues. The CDR3 reads CATSEGTGSEKLFF. CDR3 sequence (DNA): TGTGCCACCAGTGAAGGGACAGGGAGCGAAAAACTGTTTTTT.

The rearrangement links TRBV12-3 or TRBV12-4 to TRBJ2-5; the D gene is possibly TRBD1 (6 bases). This CDR3 is built from 13 residues. Trimming pared 5 bases from V and 0 bases from J, leaving 7 bases between. The CDR3 coding sequence is TGTGCCAGCAGTCGACAGGACCAAGAGACCCAGTACTTC. It codes for CASSRQDQETQYF.

The chain carries TRBV5-1 and TRBJ1-3; 7 nucleotides agree with TRBD1. Unmatched junction bases numbered 8, after V lost 4 bases and J lost 1 base. This CDR3 spans 16 amino acids. Germline V gene sequence: CDR1 SGHRS, CDR2 YFSETQ. The CDR3 DNA reads TGCGCCAGCAGCCGTGGACAGGCGGCGTCTGGAAACACCATATATTTT. Protein sequence: CASSRGQAASGNTIYF. Supplemented by reference TRBV5-1 and TRBJ1-3, the full variable domain reads KAGVTQTPRYLIKTRGQQVTLSCSPISGHRSVSWYQQTPGQGLQFLFEYFSETQRNKGNFPGRFSGRQFSNSRSEMNVSTLELGDSALYLCASSRGQAASGNTIYFGEGSWLTVV.

The rearrangement joins TRBV18 to TRBJ2-1, with 14 bases fitting TRBD2. CDR3 length equals 18 residues. Germline trimming cut 3 bases from V and 0 bases from J; bases unmatched to any gene: 4. Germline CDR1 KGHSH, CDR2 LQKENI. The CDR3 spells CASSPTSGGASSYNEQFF. The CDR3 DNA is TGTGCCAGCTCACCGACTAGCGGGGGGGCCAGCTCCTACAATGAGCAGTTCTTC.

The chain couples TRBV19 to TRBJ1-2; 8 nucleotides line up with TRBD1. The CDR3 is made up of 18 amino acids. With V trimmed by 7 bases and J by 0 bases, 16 bases remained unmatched. Germline CDR1 and CDR2: LNHDA and SQIVND (reference sequence). CDR3 sequence: CASTGDRISRTTNYGYTF. Here the CDR3 DNA reads TGTGCCAGTACCGGGGACAGGATCTCCCGAACTACTAACTATGGCTACACCTTC.

The chain has TRBV5-1 and TRBJ2-1; tentative D call: TRBD2 (5 bases). Germline V gene sequence: CDR1 SGHRS, CDR2 YFSETQ. V was cut by 0 bases and J by 8 bases, with 12 bases left in between. The CDR3 has 14 residues. The CDR3 sequence is CASSLGPGIDEQFF. The CDR3 DNA sequence: TGCGCCAGCAGCTTGGGCCCGGGAATCGATGAGCAGTTCTTC.

The chain carries TRBV4-1 and TRBJ2-1; 8 bases are a match to TRBD2. CDR1 and CDR2 (germline): MGHRA, YSYEKL. CDR3 length equals 15 residues. Trimming at V came to 0 bases and at J to 2 bases, leaving 0 bases not matched to a gene. The CDR3 loop reads CASSQDGGAYNEQFF. The CDR3 DNA sequence: TGCGCCAGCAGCCAAGACGGGGGGGCCTACAATGAGCAGTTCTTC.

V usage is TRBV30 and J usage is TRBJ1-4; 9 positions agree with TRBD1. The length of the CDR3 is 14 residues. Trimming removed 3 bases from V and 8 bases from J; junction bases left unmatched: 7. In germline, CDR1 is GTSNPN, CDR2 SVGIG (reference sequence). CDR3 sequence (DNA): TGTGCCTGGAGCGGGACAGGGCTGTGGGAAAAACTGTTTTTT. Translating it yields CAWSGTGLWEKLFF.

The chain has TRBV27 and TRBJ1-1; 10 bases line up with TRBD1. Per the germline V gene, CDR1 is MNHEY and CDR2 is SMNVEV (reference sequence). This CDR3 is 16 amino acids long. Trimming took 5 bases from V and 0 from J; bases not matched to a gene: 6. The CDR3 region has the DNA TGTGCCAGCAGTAGACGACAGGGGGCTGTGAACACTGAAGCTTTCTTT. Translated: CASSRRQGAVNTEAFF.

The chain is built from TRBV11-2 and TRBJ2-3; 7 bases align to TRBD1. Germline V gene data show CDR1 as SGHAT and CDR2 as FQNNGV. There are 14 residues in the CDR3. Losses at the gene ends were 5 bases for V and 11 bases for J; bases not matched to a gene: 13. The CDR3 sequence: CASSPQGWGRWQYF. DNA of the CDR3: TGTGCCAGCAGCCCACAGGGGTGGGGACGTTGGCAGTATTTT.

This chain joins TRBV11-3 and TRBJ2-3, with 7 bases aligning to TRBD2. Looked up from germline, CDR1 is SGHNT and CDR2 is YENEEA. This CDR3 has 11 amino acids. V shed 8 bases and J 6 bases; nucleotides not matched to a gene: 2. The DNA of the CDR3 is TGTGCCAGCGGGGAGGGGGATACGCAGTATTTT. It translates to CASGEGDTQYF.

The chain links TRBV6-5 to TRBJ1-3; D is unresolved. V lost 8 bases to trimming and J lost 4 bases, with 9 bases between them. Germline values: CDR1 MNHEY, CDR2 SVGAGI. The CDR3 runs to 12 residues. CDR3 DNA: TGTGCCAGCTCACCCCGGGGAAACACCATATATTTT. Its translation is CASSPRGNTIYF.

The rearrangement uses TRBV4-2 and TRBJ2-7; TRBD2 might be the D (5 bases). This CDR3 has 15 amino acids. The V end was cut by 1 base, the J end by 0 bases, with 10 bases between. Germline values: CDR1 LGHNA, CDR2 YNFKEQ. This chain's CDR3 is CASSQGQEDSYEQYF. In DNA form, the CDR3 reads TGTGCCAGCAGCCAAGGTCAGGAGGACTCCTACGAGCAGTACTTC.

This sequence joins TRBV7-6 and TRBJ2-1; TRBD2 aligns across 9 bases. CDR3 length: 20 amino acids. From germline, CDR1 is SGHVS and CDR2 FNYEAQ. V lost 2 bases to trimming and J lost 7 bases; unmatched junction nucleotides: 21. The CDR3 DNA reads TGTGCCAGCAGCTTAACTGTCCGTACGGTCGCGGGGGGGCCGGGGAATGAGCAGTTCTTC. Its translation is CASSLTVRTVAGGPGNEQFF. The full variable domain, its missing parts supplied by reference TRBV7-6 and TRBJ2-1, is GAGVSQSPRYKVTKRGQDVALRCDPISGHVSLYWYRQALGQGPEFLTYFNYEAQQDKSGLPNDRFSAERPEGSISTLTIQRTEQRDSAMYRCASSLTVRTVAGGPGNEQFFGPGTRLTVL.